This T cell receptor beta chain comes out of a study of T cell responses to AZD1222 COVID-19 vaccine. Broader study findings: Sampling that yielded the repertoires occurred only after the peak T cell response.

Sequencing was performed with immunoSEQ multiplex PCR; in TCRdb, only in-frame clones are kept and a portion is missing. The table lists some 150,000 clones, around 88% of them singletons. V gave up 0 bases and J gave up 6 bases, with 8 bases separating them. The CDR3 totals 14 residues. Per the germline V gene, CDR1 is LNHNV and CDR2 is YYDKDF (reference sequence). Regarding this clone: Its matching antigen is unknown.

The gene calls are TRBV15 and TRBJ2-2; D unresolved. The receptor was isolated from an adult in good health. Sequenced here: peripheral blood, sampled on day 0 of MenACWY control vaccination. This CDR3 is CATSRDLVAGELFF. CDR3 DNA: TGTGCCACCAGCAGAGATCTGGTCGCCGGGGAGCTGTTTTTT.